This T cell receptor beta chain appears in the sequencing data of a study of blood T cell repertoires in COVID-19. Profiled with immunoSEQ multiplex PCR; TCRdb holds only in-frame clones, not every one. The data show some 150,000 clones, with about 90% seen just once and about 37% held by the top ten. This TCR was recovered from a man aged 45-65 years who had recovered from COVID-19. The specimen sequenced was peripheral blood.

The CDR3 DNA follows: TGCGCCAGCAGTGAGGACCCGGGGAACACTGAAGCTTTCTTT. As protein: CASSEDPGNTEAFF. The chain has TRBV10-1 and TRBJ1-1; unclear D gene. The germline CDR1 and CDR2 sequences are WNHNN and SYGVQD (reference sequence). The CDR3 sequence is 14 residues long. V was shortened by 2 bases and J by 1 base, with 8 bases between the two germline ends.